This TCR beta chain appears in the sequencing data of a study of monozygotic twins with inflammatory bowel disease. Study-wide results and caveats: Possibly reflecting limited power, no difference in repertoire similarity was found between concordant and discordant twins.

TCR libraries were prepared from about 3,400 ng total RNA each. UMIs bearing a 6-nucleotide sample barcode were added through template switching. TCRdb re-called the 5' RACE reads; every CDR3 protein appears as one record, without DNA. The listing records over 200,000 distinct CDR3 sequences. CDR3 length: 13 amino acids. The germline gives CDR1 SNHLY, CDR2 FYNNEI. Worth noting for this clonotype: Its antigen is unknown.

The sequence came from a human donor with ulcerative colitis or Crohn's disease, or a healthy co-twin of an affected twin (not recorded which). This chain uses TRBV2 with TRBJ1-6. The sample consisted of blood. The CDR3 here is CASQQDTNSPLHF.